This T cell receptor beta chain was captured in a study of cytomegalovirus exposure and HLA in healthy donors. Study-level results: Presence/absence analyses took donor sequencing depth as roughly uniform.

Germline V lookup: CDR1 SGHDT, CDR2 YYEEEE. This CDR3 comprises 13 residues. V lost 1 base, J lost 2 bases, and 5 bases lay in between. This PCR relied on a set of 60 Vbeta primers and 13 Jbeta primers. Clones were sequenced by immunoSEQ multiplex PCR, and TCRdb holds only the in-frame ones, with some missing. The sample holds about 140,000 clones; 80% are singletons and the top ten take 2% to 2.5%. The sample holds a few counts of this clone. Antigen unknown. The sequencing sample was made of PBMCs. This sequence was found in a man aged 50 to 60 in good health and CMV-seronegative. V and J are TRBV5-6 and TRBJ2-3, with D unclear. In DNA, the CDR3 is TGTGCCAGCAGCTTGAAGCTCACAGATACGCAGTATTTT. Translated, it gives CASSLKLTDTQYF.